The 5 T cell receptor beta chains below were found in one sample sequenced in a study of blood T cell repertoires in COVID-19. Repertoires were generated with immunoSEQ multiplex PCR, while TCRdb's copy carries only in-frame clones and drops some. Here the sample spans about 300,000 clones, approximately 90% being singletons. The source material was peripheral blood. These receptors came from a man aged 35 to 55 with acute or convalescent COVID-19.

This clone was observed a few times. The chain joins TRBV12-3 or TRBV12-4 to TRBJ1-1, with a tentative D call TRBD1 (5 bases). CDR3 length equals 13 residues. V was shortened by 5 bases and J by 7 bases, with 14 bases between the two germline ends. In DNA, the CDR3 is TGTGCCAGCAGTCCCGGGGGAATTCATGAAGCTTTCTTT. Its protein is CASSPGGIHEAFF.

This sequence joins TRBV6-5 and TRBJ2-7, with TRBD1 matching over 8 bases. Germline values: CDR1 MNHEY, CDR2 SVGAGI. The CDR3 spans 15 residues. The V and J ends lost 4 bases and 4 bases, in that order; junction bases with no gene match: 9. The CDR3 loop reads CASSSPGTGGYEQYF. CDR3 DNA: TGTGCCAGCAGTTCTCCGGGGACAGGAGGATACGAGCAGTACTTC.

The chain joins TRBV10-1 to TRBJ1-1; 7 bases map to TRBD1. After removal of 3 bases from V and 5 bases from J, the junction contained 9 bases not matched to a gene. The CDR3 has 15 residues. Germline V gives CDR1 WNHNN, CDR2 SYGVQD (reference sequence). DNA of the CDR3: TGCGCCAGCAGTGACACGACAGGGACGGGGACTGAAGCTTTCTTT. This sequence encodes CASSDTTGTGTEAFF.

The rearrangement links TRBV19 to TRBJ2-2, with a tentative D call TRBD1 (6 bases). CDR1 is LNHDA and CDR2 is SQIVND in the germline V gene (reference sequence). The CDR3 runs to 15 residues. V was clipped by 6 bases and J by 1 base, with 12 bases between them. The CDR3: CASSPGHLNTGELFF. The CDR3 region has the DNA TGTGCCAGTAGCCCGGGACACCTGAACACCGGGGAGCTGTTTTTT.

This clone has a single count. This sequence joins TRBV5-3 and TRBJ1-2; TRBD1 agrees at 8 bases. TRBV5-3 is an ORF, with its function uncertain. This CDR3 is built from 22 residues. V trimming: 1 base; J trimming: 3 bases; junction bases outside the gene matches: 26. CDR3 sequence: CARSLSKTKPGTGPPIHYGYTF. CDR3 in DNA: TGTGCCAGAAGCTTGTCCAAGACTAAACCCGGGACAGGCCCCCCCATACACTATGGCTACACCTTC.